The clone carrying this T cell receptor beta chain has just a few counts. This entry is derived from a study of identical twins. TCRdb fed the 5' RACE reads into MiXCR, producing one record per CDR3 protein. Of roughly 720,000 distinct CDR3 sequences listed, around a sixth are singletons. V was trimmed by 4 bases and J by 1 base, leaving 12 bases between them. The CDR3 has 15 amino acids. Germline-derived CDR1 and CDR2 are SGHKS and YYEKEE (reference sequence). The data also belong to a second study, concerning T cells expressing NK-cell markers.

This receptor was taken from a woman aged 18-30 years in good health. Sample: PBMCs. The genes are TRBV5-5 and TRBJ1-5, with no clear D. As DNA, the CDR3 is TGTGCCAGCAGCCTCGGTGCCCCCAGCAATCAGCCCCAGCATTTT. It translates to CASSLGAPSNQPQHF.